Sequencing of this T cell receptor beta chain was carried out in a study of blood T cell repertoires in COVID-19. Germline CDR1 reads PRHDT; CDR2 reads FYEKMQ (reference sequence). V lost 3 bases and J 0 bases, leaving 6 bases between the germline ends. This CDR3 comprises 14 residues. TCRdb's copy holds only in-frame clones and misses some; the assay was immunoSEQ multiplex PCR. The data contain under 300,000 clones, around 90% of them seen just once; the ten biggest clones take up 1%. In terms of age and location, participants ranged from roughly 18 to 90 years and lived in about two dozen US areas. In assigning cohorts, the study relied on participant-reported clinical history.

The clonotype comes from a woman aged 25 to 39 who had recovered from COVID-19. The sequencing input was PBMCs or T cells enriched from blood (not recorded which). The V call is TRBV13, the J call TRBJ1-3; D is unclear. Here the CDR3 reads CASSLGVSGNTIYF. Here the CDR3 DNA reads TGTGCCAGCAGCTTGGGAGTCTCTGGAAACACCATATATTTT. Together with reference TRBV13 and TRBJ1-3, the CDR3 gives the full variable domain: AAGVIQSPRHLIKEKRETATLKCYPIPRHDTVYWYQQGPGQDPQFLISFYEKMQSDKGSIPDRFSAQQFSDYHSELNMSSLELGDSALYFCASSLGVSGNTIYFGEGSWLTVV.